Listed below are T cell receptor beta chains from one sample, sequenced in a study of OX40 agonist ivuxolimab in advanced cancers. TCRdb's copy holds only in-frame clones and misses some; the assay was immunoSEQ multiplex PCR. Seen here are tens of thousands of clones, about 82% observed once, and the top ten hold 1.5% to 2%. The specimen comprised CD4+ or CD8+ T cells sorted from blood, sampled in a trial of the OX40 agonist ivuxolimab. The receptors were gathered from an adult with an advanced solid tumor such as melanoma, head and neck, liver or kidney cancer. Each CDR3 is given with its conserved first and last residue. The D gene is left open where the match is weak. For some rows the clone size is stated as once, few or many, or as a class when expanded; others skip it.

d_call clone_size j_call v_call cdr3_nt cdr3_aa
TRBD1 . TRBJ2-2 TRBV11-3 TGTGCCAGTGGGACAGGGGGAAACACCGGGGAGCTGTTTTTT CASGTGGNTGELFF
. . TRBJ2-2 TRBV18 TGTGCCAGCTCACCACTGGACACCGGGGAGCTGTTTTTT CASSPLDTGELFF
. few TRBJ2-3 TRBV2 TGTGCCAGCAGTGGTGGGACGCAGGGCACAGATACGCAGTATTTT CASSGGTQGTDTQYF
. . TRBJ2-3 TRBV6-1 TGTGCCAGCTCTCTCTATGGGTCCGGGGTAGATACGCAGTATTTT CASSLYGSGVDTQYF
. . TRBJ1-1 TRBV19 TGTGCCAGTAGTATTATGATCCCTCCCGACACTGAAGCTTTCTTT CASSIMIPPDTEAFF
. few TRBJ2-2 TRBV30 TGTGCCTGGAAATTGGCAGGCACCGGGGAGCTGTTTTTT CAWKLAGTGELFF
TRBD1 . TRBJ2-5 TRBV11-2 TGTGCCAGCAGCCGGGACAGGGGGCAAGAGACCCAGTACTTC CASSRDRGQETQYF
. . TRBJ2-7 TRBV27 TGTGCCAGCAGTCGAAATCCGGGGTCGGACTACGAGCAGTACTTC CASSRNPGSDYEQYF
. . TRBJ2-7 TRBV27 TGTGCCAGCAGTTCATGGGACGGACGCTACGAGCAGTACTTC CASSSWDGRYEQYF
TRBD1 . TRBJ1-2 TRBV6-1 TGTGCCAGCACGGAAAGAGGGGGCACGGCCGGGGGCTACACCTTC CASTERGGTAGGYTF
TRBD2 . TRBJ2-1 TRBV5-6 TGTGCCAGCGACCTCCGGCTAGCGGGGGGGCGACAGTTCTTC CASDLRLAGGRQFF
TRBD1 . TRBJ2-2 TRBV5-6 TGTGCCAGCAGCCAACAGGGGGACCCAAAAGGCGGGGAGCTGTTTTTT CASSQQGDPKGGELFF
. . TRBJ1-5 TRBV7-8 TGTGCCAGCAGCTTAGGAGAAAATCAGCCCCAGCATTTT CASSLGENQPQHF
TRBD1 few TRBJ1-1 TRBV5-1 TGCGCCAGCAGCTGGAACGACAGGGAAATTGAAGCTTTCTTT CASSWNDREIEAFF
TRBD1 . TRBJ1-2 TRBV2 TGTGCCAGCAGCGCCACGGACAGGGGCCTGGGCGGCTACACCTTC CASSATDRGLGGYTF
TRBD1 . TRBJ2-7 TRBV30 TGTGCCTGGAGTGCCCGCGGGACAGGGGGATTCTACGAGCAGTACTTC CAWSARGTGGFYEQYF
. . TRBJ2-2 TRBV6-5 TGTGCCAGCAGTTCCCGGGCCCGGGTCACCGGGGAGCTGTTTTTT CASSSRARVTGELFF
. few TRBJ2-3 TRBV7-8 TGTGCCAGCGGGGCTAGCACAGATACGCAGTATTTT CASGASTDTQYF
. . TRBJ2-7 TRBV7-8 TGTGCCAGCAGCTTAGCGAGCGCCAGCAGATTTTCCTACGAGCAGTACTTC CASSLASASRFSYEQYF
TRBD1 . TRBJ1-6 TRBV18 TGTGCCAGCTCACAGGGACAGCATTCACCCCTCCACTTT CASSQGQHSPLHF
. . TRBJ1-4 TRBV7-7 TGTGCTAGCAGCTTACGAGAGCATGAAAAACTGTTTTTT CASSLREHEKLFF
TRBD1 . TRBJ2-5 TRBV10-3 TGTGCCACCTCCGGACAGGGTAAAGAGACCCAGTACTTC CATSGQGKETQYF
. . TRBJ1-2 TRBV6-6 TGTGCCAGCAGTTCCAACCCAACCGATGGCTACACCTTC CASSSNPTDGYTF
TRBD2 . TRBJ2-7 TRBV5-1 TGCGCCAGCAGCTTCGGGACTAGCGGCTACGAGCAGTACTTC CASSFGTSGYEQYF
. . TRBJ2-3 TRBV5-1 TGCGCCAGCAGCCTCGACCTAGGCACAGATACGCAGTATTTT CASSLDLGTDTQYF
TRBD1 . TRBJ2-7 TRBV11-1 TGTGCCAGCAGCTACCCGGACAGGGCCGAGCAGTACTTC CASSYPDRAEQYF
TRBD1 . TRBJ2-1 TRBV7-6 TGTGCCAGCAGCTACGACAGGGGCCCTTACAATGAGCAGTTCTTC CASSYDRGPYNEQFF
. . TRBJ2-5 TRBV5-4 TGTGCCAGCAGCTCCCCAAGTGTTGGGGAGACCCAGTACTTC CASSSPSVGETQYF